This passage covers 9 T cell receptor beta chains from one sample sequenced in a study of T-cell reconstitution after alpha-beta-depleted transplantation in children. Unique molecular identifiers were incorporated when the TCRbeta library was constructed. MiXCR, run by TCRdb on the PCR reads, gives a single entry per CDR3 protein. This table has some 100,000 distinct CDR3 sequences, 15% to 18% appearing once. The starting material was PBMCs, mostly from graft donor cells, obtained 180 days after TCRalphabeta/CD19-depleted stem cell transplant. Receptors originate from a male patient aged 2-10 years who had a stem cell transplant for acute lymphoblastic leukemia, so the T cells may come from the graft donor.

This clonotype came up a few times. One end of the junction varies from germline; a read error may be responsible. V and J are TRBV29-1 and TRBJ1-2; 8 positions match TRBD1. CDR1 SQVTM and CDR2 ANQGSEA come from the germline V gene. This CDR3 region has 13 residues. CDR3 amino acids: CSGQDRDLPSSAF. CDR3 nucleotide sequence: TGCAGCGGTCAGGACAGGGACTTACCCTCTTCGGCCTTC.

This clonotype was recorded a few times. CDR3 sequence: CASSSKGAGGVDEQFF. CDR3 DNA: TGTGCCAGCAGTTCCAAGGGAGCGGGGGGGGTCGATGAGCAGTTCTTC. The chain combines TRBV6-5 with TRBJ2-1, with 10 bases aligning to TRBD2. With V trimmed by 4 bases and J by 8 bases, 11 bases remained unmatched. CDR1 MNHEY and CDR2 SVGAGI come from the germline V gene. This CDR3 contains 16 residues.

This clonotype has just a few counts. The DNA of the CDR3 is TGCAGTGCTATCATAAGGGGTAGGGGCAATCAGCCCCAGCATTTT. This codes for CSAIIRGRGNQPQHF. The chain recombines TRBV20-1 with TRBJ1-5; a weak D match, TRBD1 (5 bases). The length of the CDR3 is 15 residues. V was shortened by 4 bases and J by 2 bases, with 15 bases between the two germline ends. Germline CDR1 and CDR2: DFQATT and SNEGSKA (reference sequence).

This clonotype appeared many times. This chain joins TRBV20-1 and TRBJ2-2, with D uncertain. V was trimmed by 6 bases and J by 5 bases, leaving 13 bases between them. Germline-derived CDR1 and CDR2 are DFQATT and SNEGSKA (reference sequence). The CDR3 is made up of 13 amino acids. The CDR3 region is CSASRVGTGELFF. As DNA, the CDR3 is TGCAGTGCCAGTCGGGTCGGGACCGGGGAGCTGTTTTTT.

This clonotype showed up just a few times. The chain recombines TRBV20-1 with TRBJ1-5; the D is unclear. This CDR3 is built from 14 residues. V lost 0 bases to trimming and J lost 6 bases, with 12 bases between them. Germline values: CDR1 DFQATT, CDR2 SNEGSKA (reference sequence). CDR3: CSARDTQPGQPQHF. The CDR3 DNA reads as TGCAGTGCTAGAGACACCCAGCCGGGTCAGCCCCAGCATTTT.

J is TRBJ2-3 and V is TRBV7-2, with TRBD2 matching 12 bases. The germline gives CDR1 SGHTA, CDR2 FQGNSA. V was clipped by 5 bases and J by 1 base; unmatched bases: 7. The CDR3 runs to 17 residues. CDR3 sequence reads: CASSRRRLAGGTDTQYF. The CDR3 coding sequence is TGTGCCAGCAGCCGAAGACGACTAGCGGGGGGCACAGATACGCAGTATTTT. Based on the CDR3 plus reference TRBV7-2 and TRBJ2-3, the full variable domain is GAGVSQSPSNKVTEKGKDVELRCDPISGHTALYWYRQSLGQGLEFLIYFQGNSAPDKSGLPSDRFSAERTGGSVSTLTIQRTQQEDSAVYLCASSRRRLAGGTDTQYFGPGTRLTVL.

In its sample, this clonotype was seen a few times. The CDR3 region is CASRYSTNEKLFF. CDR3 sequence (DNA): TGTGCCAGTAGATATTCAACTAATGAAAAACTGTTTTTT. V gene TRBV18 combines with J gene TRBJ1-4; no reliable D call. Germline-derived CDR1 and CDR2 are KGHSH and LQKENI. V was pared by 9 bases and J by 0 bases, with 8 bases between. CDR3 length: 13 residues.

This clonotype was recorded many times. The genes are TRBV29-1 and TRBJ1-4; D gene ambiguous. V lost 3 bases and J 3 bases, leaving 8 bases between the germline ends. Per germline, CDR1 SQVTM and CDR2 ANQGSEA. The CDR3 loop spans 13 amino acids. The CDR3 loop is CSVESSANEKLFF. The CDR3 region has the DNA TGCAGCGTTGAGTCTTCAGCTAATGAAAAACTGTTTTTT.

This clonotype was picked up a small number of times. The V call is TRBV4-3, the J call TRBJ1-4, with 12 bases matching TRBD1. This CDR3 has 16 amino acids. Per germline, CDR1 LGHNA and CDR2 YSLEER. The V and J ends lost 3 bases and 7 bases, in that order; junction bases with no gene match: 6. CDR3 protein: CASSQRDRGQSEKLFF. Here the CDR3 DNA reads TGCGCCAGCAGCCAGCGGGACAGGGGGCAAAGTGAAAAACTGTTTTTT.